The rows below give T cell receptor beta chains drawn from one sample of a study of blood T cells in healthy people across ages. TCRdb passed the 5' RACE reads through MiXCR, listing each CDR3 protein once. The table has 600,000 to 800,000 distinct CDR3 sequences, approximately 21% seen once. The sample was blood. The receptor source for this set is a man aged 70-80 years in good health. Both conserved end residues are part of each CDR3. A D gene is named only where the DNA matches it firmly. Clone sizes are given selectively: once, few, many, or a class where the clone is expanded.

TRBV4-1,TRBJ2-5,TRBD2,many,CASSQIGLAGGGETQYF,TGCGCCAGCAGCCAAATCGGACTAGCGGGGGGAGGAGAGACCCAGTACTTC
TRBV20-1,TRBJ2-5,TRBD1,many,CSAARFRGRQETQYF,TGCAGTGCCGCCCGGTTCAGGGGGCGTCAAGAGACCCAGTACTTC
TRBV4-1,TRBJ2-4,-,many,CASSQEPLGGNIQYF,TGCGCCAGCAGCCAAGAACCCCTTGGGGGTAACATTCAGTACTTC
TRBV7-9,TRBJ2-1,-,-,CASSLAGRTVYNEQFF,TGTGCCAGCAGCTTAGCCGGGCGGACGGTATACAATGAGCAGTTCTTC
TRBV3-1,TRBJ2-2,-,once,CASSQAPLGTGELFF,TGTGCCAGCAGCCAAGCTCCCCTCGGCACCGGGGAGCTGTTTTTT
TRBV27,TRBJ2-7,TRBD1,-,CASSPSTRQGAYEQYF,TGTGCCAGCAGTCCCTCCACCAGACAGGGGGCCTACGAGCAGTACTTC
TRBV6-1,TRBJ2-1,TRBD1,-,CASRGQGAIEQFF,TGTGCCAGCAGAGGACAGGGGGCTATTGAGCAGTTCTTC
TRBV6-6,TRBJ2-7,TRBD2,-,CASSHEYSGRANEQYF,TGTGCCAGCAGTCACGAATATAGCGGGAGGGCCAACGAGCAGTACTTC
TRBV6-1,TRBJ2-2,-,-,CASSEASVPNTGELFF,TGTGCCAGCAGTGAAGCGTCAGTTCCGAACACCGGGGAGCTGTTTTTT
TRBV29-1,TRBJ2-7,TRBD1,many,CSVETGQGGNEQYF,TGCAGCGTTGAAACTGGACAGGGGGGTAACGAGCAGTACTTC